The 26 T cell receptor beta chains below all came from one sample that was sequenced in a study of beta chain features in type 1 diabetes. Investigators reverse transcribed all isolated RNA, so they sequenced expressed TCRB transcripts. Assay used: immunoSEQ multiplex PCR; TCRdb lists only in-frame clones, some missing. The sample carries 970,000 or so clones, 17% recorded once. The sequencing sample was made of naive CD4+ T cells from blood. The receptors originated from a woman younger than 30 in good health.

This clone was found a few times. The genes are TRBV4-1 and TRBJ2-1; 11 bases map to TRBD2. Trimming removed 2 bases from V and 4 bases from J; junction bases left unmatched: 4. The CDR3 is 16 amino acids. CDR1 is MGHRA and CDR2 is YSYEKL in the germline V gene. Written as DNA, the CDR3 is TGCGCCAGCAGCCAACTGGGACTAGCGGATTACAATGAGCAGTTCTTC. This sequence encodes CASSQLGLADYNEQFF.

Comment on this clone: The sample contains more than one DNA sequence encoding this CDR3. The rearrangement links TRBV7-9 to TRBJ2-3, with D possibly called TRBD1 or TRBD2 (5 bases each). Germline CDR1 and CDR2: SEHNR and FQNEAQ (reference sequence). The ends were cut back, 4 bases at V and 6 bases at J, with 11 bases in the middle. The CDR3 totals 13 residues. This CDR3 is CASSSSGTDTQYF. In DNA, the CDR3 is TGTGCCAGCAGCTCGTCCGGGACGGATACGCAGTATTTT.

This clone was seen only a few times. The gene calls are TRBV7-6 and TRBJ2-5; D not certain. The CDR3 runs 13 residues. The germline V gene encodes CDR1 SGHVS and CDR2 FNYEAQ. The ends were cut back, 3 bases at V and 1 base at J, with 6 bases in the middle. CDR3 DNA sequence: TGTGCCAGCAGCTTTCGCGTCCAAGAGACCCAGTACTTC. Protein: CASSFRVQETQYF.

This clone has ten or more counts. V and J are TRBV7-9 and TRBJ1-4; D is ambiguous. Trimming removed 5 bases from V and 8 bases from J, with 6 bases in between. CDR1 is SEHNR and CDR2 is FQNEAQ in the germline V gene (reference sequence). The CDR3 loop spans 11 amino acids. CDR3 residues: CASSPSEKLFF. The CDR3 DNA follows: TGTGCCAGCAGCCCCTCGGAAAAACTGTTTTTT.

The chain links TRBV15 to TRBJ2-7, with D tentatively TRBD1 (5 bases). With 0 bases removed from V and 0 bases from J, the gap between germline ends came to 12 bases. This CDR3 is built from 16 residues. Germline V gene lookup returns CDR1 LNHNV and CDR2 YYDKDF (reference sequence). The CDR3 spells CATSRDHRSASYEQYF. In DNA form, the CDR3 reads TGTGCCACCAGCAGAGATCACAGGAGCGCCTCCTACGAGCAGTACTTC.

In its sample, this clone was seen a few times. The chain combines TRBV5-6 with TRBJ2-1; a weak D match, TRBD2 (5 bases). The germline CDR1 and CDR2 sequences are SGHDT and YYEEEE. CDR3 length: 15 residues. V gave up 4 bases and J gave up 8 bases, with 19 bases separating them. The CDR3 nucleotides are TGTGCCAGCAGCCCGGTGGGTCTAGCTGGTCATGAGCAGTTCTTC. Its protein is CASSPVGLAGHEQFF.

The J gene is TRBJ2-3, the V gene TRBV11-2; 11 bases match TRBD1. This CDR3 is built from 15 residues. The V segment lost 4 bases and the J segment 6 bases; nucleotides outside the gene matches: 6. Per germline, CDR1 SGHAT and CDR2 FQNNGV. CDR3 protein: CASSSRDRGKDTQYF. CDR3 DNA sequence: TGTGCCAGCAGCTCCCGGGACAGGGGGAAGGATACGCAGTATTTT.

The chain uses TRBV11-3 and TRBJ1-4; D unclear. The CDR3 runs to 16 residues. V lost 1 base to trimming and J lost 4 bases, with 13 bases between them. Germline V gene lookup returns CDR1 SGHNT and CDR2 YENEEA. CDR3 sequence reads: CASSLVFGKSNEKLFF. CDR3 in DNA: TGTGCCAGCAGCTTAGTCTTTGGAAAGAGTAATGAAAAACTGTTTTTT.

The chain has TRBV28 and TRBJ2-7; 7 bases align to TRBD2. CDR1 is MDHEN and CDR2 is SYDVKM in the germline V gene. The CDR3 is 13 amino acids. With V trimmed by 6 bases and J by 5 bases, 7 bases remained unmatched. The CDR3, as DNA: TGTGCCAGCAGAGGCGGGAGTCGACACGAGCAGTACTTC. Residues: CASRGGSRHEQYF.

This clone was recorded only once. CDR3 in amino acids: CASSGTSGSGNEQFF. The CDR3 DNA reads as TGTGCCAGCTCAGGGACTAGCGGGAGCGGGAATGAGCAGTTCTTC. The genes are TRBV18 and TRBJ2-1, with 14 bases aligning to TRBD2. The CDR3 runs 15 residues. The germline CDR1 and CDR2 sequences are KGHSH and LQKENI. The trim removed 5 bases at V and 7 bases at J, leaving 4 bases unmatched.

V is TRBV18 and J is TRBJ2-1, with 7 bases lining up with TRBD1. Per the germline V gene, CDR1 is KGHSH and CDR2 is LQKENI. J was trimmed by 2 bases and V by 2 bases; bases with no gene match: 3. This CDR3 has 15 residues. CDR3 loop: CASSPGQVAYNEQFF. CDR3 DNA sequence: TGTGCCAGCTCACCAGGACAGGTTGCCTACAATGAGCAGTTCTTC.

The chain is built from TRBV28 and TRBJ2-2; 8 positions agree with TRBD2. V trimming: 8 bases; J trimming: 3 bases; junction bases outside the gene matches: 8. Germline lookup yields CDR1 MDHEN and CDR2 SYDVKM. The length of the CDR3 is 15 residues. The DNA of the CDR3 is TGTGCCAGCTCTCCTGCTAGCGGGTACACCGGGGAGCTGTTTTTT. It encodes CASSPASGYTGELFF.

The J gene is TRBJ1-4, the V gene TRBV28, with D maybe TRBD1 (5 bases). V was clipped by 6 bases and J by 5 bases, with 13 bases between them. The CDR3 contains 14 residues. Germline CDR1 and CDR2: MDHEN and SYDVKM. The CDR3 region is CASRRGRENEKLFF. The CDR3 DNA reads as TGTGCCAGCAGGAGGGGTAGGGAGAATGAAAAACTGTTTTTT.

The chain carries TRBV29-1 and TRBJ2-3; a possible D gene is TRBD1 (5 bases). Germline CDR1 and CDR2: SQVTM and ANQGSEA. The CDR3 is 13 residues long. V shed 4 bases and J shed 3 bases, with 11 bases lying between them. Written as DNA, the CDR3 is TGCAGCGTTGTTGGCAGGGTAACAGATACGCAGTATTTT. The encoded protein is CSVVGRVTDTQYF.

This clone appeared a few times. This chain joins TRBV29-1 and TRBJ2-7; 9 nucleotides align to TRBD1. Germline CDR1 and CDR2: SQVTM and ANQGSEA. The CDR3 covers 14 residues. The junction had 11 bases not matched to a gene; V was cut back by 6 bases and J by 5 bases. The CDR3 DNA reads as TGCAGCGTGGACAACAGGGGGCGAAGAGACGAGCAGTACTTC. Encoded protein: CSVDNRGRRDEQYF.

There are a few counts of this clone. This chain links TRBV6-5 with TRBJ2-6, with a possible D match to TRBD2 (5 bases). The CDR3 consists of 15 residues. Germline CDR1 reads MNHEY; CDR2 reads SVGAGI. V was shortened by 2 bases and J by 0 bases, with 5 bases between the two germline ends. The CDR3 loop reads CASSYAGSGANVLTF. In DNA form, the CDR3 reads TGTGCCAGCAGTTACGCGGGCTCTGGGGCCAACGTCCTGACTTTC.

The chain combines TRBV27 with TRBJ2-4; D is possibly TRBD2 (7 bases). CDR3 length equals 13 residues. The germline V gene has CDR1 MNHEY and CDR2 SMNVEV (reference sequence). Trimming took off 6 bases at V and 5 bases at J, with 11 bases between the two ends. The CDR3 region is CASSLGGQNIQYF. CDR3 nucleotides: TGTGCCAGCAGCCTCGGGGGGCAAAACATTCAGTACTTC.

This clone was detected ten times or more. This chain uses TRBV10-3 with TRBJ2-5, with D unclear. This CDR3 comprises 13 residues. V lost 6 bases and J lost 5, with 13 bases in between. Germline V gives CDR1 ENHRY, CDR2 SYGVKD. The CDR3 DNA reads TGTGCCATCAGCCAAGGCCCCCGGGAGACCCAGTACTTC. It codes for CAISQGPRETQYF.

This clone was observed a handful of times. The chain joins TRBV9 to TRBJ2-7; no reliable D call. The germline gives CDR1 SGDLS, CDR2 YYNGEE. The CDR3 has 14 amino acids. Trimming took 0 bases from V and 2 from J, leaving 9 bases between them. The CDR3 here is CASSVAPETYEQYF. CDR3 in DNA: TGTGCCAGCAGCGTAGCCCCAGAGACCTACGAGCAGTACTTC.

V and J are TRBV7-9 and TRBJ2-7, with 14 bases that match TRBD2. V gave up 3 bases and J gave up 9 bases; unmatched junction bases: 13. From germline, CDR1 is SEHNR and CDR2 FQNEAQ (reference sequence). The CDR3 has 17 residues. The CDR3 spells CASSFVPTSGRAWGQYF. CDR3 sequence (DNA): TGTGCCAGCAGCTTTGTCCCGACTAGCGGGAGGGCCTGGGGGCAGTACTTC. The full variable domain, in which reference TRBV7-9 and TRBJ2-7 provide the parts outside the CDR3, is DTGVSQNPRHKITKRGQNVTFRCDPISEHNRLYWYRQTLGQGPEFLTYFQNEAQLEKSRLLSDRFSAERPKGSFSTLEIQRTEQGDSAMYLCASSFVPTSGRAWGQYFGPGTRLTVT.

The chain recombines TRBV20-1 with TRBJ2-3; weak D call: TRBD2 (5 bases). CDR1 is DFQATT, CDR2 SNEGSKA, per germline (reference sequence). The V gene lost 1 base and the J gene lost 11 bases, with 10 bases spanning the gap. The CDR3 is 11 residues long. The CDR3 is CSARAPGGQYF. Here the CDR3 DNA reads TGCAGTGCTAGAGCACCCGGAGGGCAGTATTTT.

The chain combines TRBV7-3 with TRBJ1-1; the D is unclear. CDR3 length: 13 residues. From germline, CDR1 is SGHTA and CDR2 FQGTGA. V was clipped by 4 bases and J by 1 base, with 7 bases between them. The CDR3 sequence: CASSSQKNTEAFF. The CDR3 nucleotides read TGTGCCAGCAGCTCACAGAAGAACACTGAAGCTTTCTTT.

This clone was found a few times. V usage is TRBV7-2 and J usage is TRBJ2-7, with TRBD1 as a possible D gene (6 bases). V lost 5 bases and J lost 0, with 14 bases in between. CDR1 SGHTA and CDR2 FQGNSA come from the germline V gene. The CDR3 spans 15 residues. CDR3 sequence: CASSPTGWRSYEQYF. The CDR3 DNA is TGTGCCAGCAGCCCCACAGGGTGGCGCTCCTACGAGCAGTACTTC.

This clone has just a few counts. V is TRBV7-2 and J is TRBJ1-4; 7 nucleotides agree with TRBD1. Looked up from germline, CDR1 is SGHTA and CDR2 is FQGNSA. V lost 9 bases to trimming and J lost 0 bases; unmatched junction nucleotides: 7. This CDR3 is 15 amino acids long. The CDR3 protein is CASKQGTATNEKLFF. For the CDR3, the DNA is TGTGCCAGTAAACAAGGGACAGCAACTAATGAAAAACTGTTTTTT. Full variable domain (missing parts from reference TRBV7-2 and TRBJ1-4): GAGVSQSPSNKVTEKGKDVELRCDPISGHTALYWYRQSLGQGLEFLIYFQGNSAPDKSGLPSDRFSAERTGGSVSTLTIQRTQQEDSAVYLCASKQGTATNEKLFFGSGTQLSVL.

The chain uses TRBV28 and TRBJ2-5; D is ambiguous. CDR3 length: 13 amino acids. From germline, CDR1 is MDHEN and CDR2 SYDVKM. V shed 4 bases and J shed 5 bases, with 11 bases lying between them. The CDR3 bases are TGTGCCAGCAGTTGGACGACGTGGGAGACCCAGTACTTC. Translation gives CASSWTTWETQYF.

This clone was detected only a few times. The chain has TRBV7-2 and TRBJ2-1, with 8 nucleotides matching TRBD2. From germline, CDR1 is SGHTA and CDR2 FQGNSA. V lost 3 bases to trimming and J lost 14 bases; unmatched junction nucleotides: 9. CDR3 length: 13 residues. The CDR3 sequence is CASSLSTSVIKFF. In DNA, the CDR3 is TGTGCCAGCAGCTTGTCGACTAGCGTAATAAAGTTCTTC. The full variable domain, its missing parts supplied by reference TRBV7-2 and TRBJ2-1, is GAGVSQSPSNKVTEKGKDVELRCDPISGHTALYWYRQSLGQGLEFLIYFQGNSAPDKSGLPSDRFSAERTGGSVSTLTIQRTQQEDSAVYLCASSLSTSVIKFFGPGTRLTVL.